Described below is a single T cell receptor beta chain sequence and its context. This sample was taken from a study of graft-versus-host responses after intestinal transplantation. This table comes from immunoSEQ multiplex PCR, and its TCRdb copy is limited to in-frame clones, with some not included. The sample has some 40,000 clones; over 85% are singletons. From germline, CDR1 is MNHEY and CDR2 SVGAGI. There are 13 residues in the CDR3. With 6 bases removed from V and 5 bases from J, the gap between germline ends came to 10 bases. The TCR sequence derives from a human patient who received an intestinal transplant, so some T cells may come from the graft donor. The chain links TRBV6-5 to TRBJ1-4; D not resolved. The specimen comprised PBMCs, sampled 700 to 850 days after intestinal transplantation. The CDR3 region is CASSPSGNEKLFF. The CDR3 region has the DNA TGTGCCAGCAGCCCTAGCGGGAATGAAAAACTGTTTTTT.